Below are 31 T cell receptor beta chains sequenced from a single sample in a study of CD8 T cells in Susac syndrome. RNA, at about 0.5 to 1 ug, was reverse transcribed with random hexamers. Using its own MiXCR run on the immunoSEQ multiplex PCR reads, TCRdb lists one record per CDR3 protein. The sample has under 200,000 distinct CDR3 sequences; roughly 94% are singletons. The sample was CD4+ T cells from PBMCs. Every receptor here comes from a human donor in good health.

As DNA, the CDR3 is TGCAGTGCTAGGTTTGCTAATGAAAAACTGTTTTTT. It is translated as CSARFANEKLFF. The chain is built from TRBV20-1 and TRBJ1-4, with unresolved D. V lost 3 bases and J 3 bases, leaving 5 bases between the germline ends. Germline CDR1 is DFQATT and CDR2 is SNEGSKA (reference sequence). The CDR3 extends over 12 amino acids.

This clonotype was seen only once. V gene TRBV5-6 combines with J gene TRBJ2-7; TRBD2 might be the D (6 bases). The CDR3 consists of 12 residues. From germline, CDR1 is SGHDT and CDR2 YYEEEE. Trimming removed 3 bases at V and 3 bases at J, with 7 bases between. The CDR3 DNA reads TGTGCCAGCAGCTCCGGGGGCTACGAGCAGTACGTC. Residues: CASSSGGYEQYV.

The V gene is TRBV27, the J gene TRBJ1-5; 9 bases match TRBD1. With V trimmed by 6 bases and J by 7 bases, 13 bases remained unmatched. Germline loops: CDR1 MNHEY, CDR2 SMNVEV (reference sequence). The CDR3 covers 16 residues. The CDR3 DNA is TGTGCCAGCAGGAAGGCCGGGACAGGGAAGGACCAGCCCCAGCATTTT. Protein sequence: CASRKAGTGKDQPQHF.

The CDR3, as DNA: TGTGCCAGCAGTTACGGCTCCAATGAGCAGTTCTTC. The encoded protein is CASSYGSNEQFF. The rearrangement uses TRBV6-2 or TRBV6-3 and TRBJ2-1; D remains unclear. Germline CDR1 reads MNHEY; CDR2 reads SVGEGT. Trimming shortened V by 2 bases and J by 6 bases, and 5 bases separated the two germline ends. CDR3 size: 12 residues.

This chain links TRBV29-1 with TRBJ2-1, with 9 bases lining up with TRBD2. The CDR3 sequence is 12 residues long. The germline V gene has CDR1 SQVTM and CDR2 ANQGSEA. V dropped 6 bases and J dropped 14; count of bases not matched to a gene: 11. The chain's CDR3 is CSVTSGGSGKFF. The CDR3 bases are TGCAGCGTGACTAGCGGAGGGAGTGGTAAGTTCTTC.

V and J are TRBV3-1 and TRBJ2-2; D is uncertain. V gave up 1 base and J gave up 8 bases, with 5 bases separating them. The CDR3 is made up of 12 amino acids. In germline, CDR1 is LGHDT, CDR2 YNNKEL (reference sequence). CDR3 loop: CASSQGEGELFF. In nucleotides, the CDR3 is TGTGCCAGCAGCCAAGGGGAAGGGGAGCTGTTTTTT.

The CDR3 reads CSARKSGNSYEQYF. In DNA form, the CDR3 reads TGCAGTGCTAGGAAGTCAGGGAACTCCTACGAGCAGTACTTC. The chain combines TRBV20-1 with TRBJ2-7; tentatively, D is TRBD1 (5 bases). The CDR3 consists of 14 residues. Per germline, CDR1 DFQATT and CDR2 SNEGSKA (reference sequence). The V end was cut by 3 bases, the J end by 0 bases, with 12 bases between.

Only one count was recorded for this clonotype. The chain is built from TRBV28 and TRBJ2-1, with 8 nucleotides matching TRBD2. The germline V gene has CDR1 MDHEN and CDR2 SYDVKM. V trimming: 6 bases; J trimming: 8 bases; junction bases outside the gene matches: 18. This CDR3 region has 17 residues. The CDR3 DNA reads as TGTGCCAGCAGGCTAAAATCCGGGACTAGGCTGTACGATGAGCAGTTCTTC. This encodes CASRLKSGTRLYDEQFF.

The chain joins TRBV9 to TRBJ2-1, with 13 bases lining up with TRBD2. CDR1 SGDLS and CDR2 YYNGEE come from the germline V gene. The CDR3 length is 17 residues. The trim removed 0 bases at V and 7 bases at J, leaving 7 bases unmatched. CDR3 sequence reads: CASSVATGTSGKNEQFF. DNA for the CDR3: TGTGCCAGCAGCGTAGCTACCGGGACTAGCGGGAAGAATGAGCAGTTCTTC.

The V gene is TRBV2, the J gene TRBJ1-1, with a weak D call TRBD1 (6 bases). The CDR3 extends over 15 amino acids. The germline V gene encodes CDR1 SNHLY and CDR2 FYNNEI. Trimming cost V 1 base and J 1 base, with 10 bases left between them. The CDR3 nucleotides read TGTGCCAGCAGTGAAGGGGGGCTTAGGAACACTGAAGCTTTCTTT. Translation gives CASSEGGLRNTEAFF.

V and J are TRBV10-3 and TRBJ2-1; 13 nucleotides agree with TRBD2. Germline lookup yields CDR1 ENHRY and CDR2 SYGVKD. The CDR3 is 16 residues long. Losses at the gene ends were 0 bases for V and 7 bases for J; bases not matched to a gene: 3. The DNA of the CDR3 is TGTGCCATCAGTGAGTCCCCGACTAGCGGGAGGAATGAGCAGTTCTTC. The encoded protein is CAISESPTSGRNEQFF.

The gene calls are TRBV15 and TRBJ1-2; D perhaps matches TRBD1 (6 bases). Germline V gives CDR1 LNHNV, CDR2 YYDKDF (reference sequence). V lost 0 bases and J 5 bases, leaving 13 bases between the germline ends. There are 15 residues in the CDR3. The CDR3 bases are TGTGCCACCAGCAGAGATTTAGACAGGCCTTATGGCTACACCTTC. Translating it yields CATSRDLDRPYGYTF.

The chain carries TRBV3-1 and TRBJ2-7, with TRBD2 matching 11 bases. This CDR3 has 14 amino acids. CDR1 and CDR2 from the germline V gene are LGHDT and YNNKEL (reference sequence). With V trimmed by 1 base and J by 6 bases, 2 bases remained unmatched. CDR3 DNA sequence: TGTGCCAGCAGCCAAGGACTAGCGGGAATCGAGCAGTACGTC. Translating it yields CASSQGLAGIEQYV.

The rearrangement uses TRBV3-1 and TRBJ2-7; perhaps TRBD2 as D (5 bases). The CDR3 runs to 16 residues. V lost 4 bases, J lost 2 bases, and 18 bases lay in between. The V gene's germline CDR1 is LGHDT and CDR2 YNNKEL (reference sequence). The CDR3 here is CASSPYPGMMAYEQYF. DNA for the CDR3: TGTGCCAGCAGCCCATACCCGGGGATGATGGCCTACGAGCAGTACTTC.

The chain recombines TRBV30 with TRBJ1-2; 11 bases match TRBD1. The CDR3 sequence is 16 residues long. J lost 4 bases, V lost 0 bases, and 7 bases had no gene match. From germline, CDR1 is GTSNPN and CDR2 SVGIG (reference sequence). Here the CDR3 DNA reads TGTGCCTGGAGTGTCCACCGGACAGGGGGCAGCTATGGCTACACCTTC. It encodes CAWSVHRTGGSYGYTF.

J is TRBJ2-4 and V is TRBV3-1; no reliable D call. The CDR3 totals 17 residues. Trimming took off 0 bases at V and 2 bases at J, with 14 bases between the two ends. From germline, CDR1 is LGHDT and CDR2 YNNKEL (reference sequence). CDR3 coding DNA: TGTGCCAGCAGCCAAGAGGGCTGGAGCCTGTCCAAAAACATTCAGTACTTC. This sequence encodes CASSQEGWSLSKNIQYF. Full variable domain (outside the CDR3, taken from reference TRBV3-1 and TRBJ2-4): DTAVSQTPKYLVTQMGNDKSIKCEQNLGHDTMYWYKQDSKKFLKIMFSYNNKELIINETVPNRFSPKSPDKAHLNLHINSLELGDSAVYFCASSQEGWSLSKNIQYFGAGTRLSVL.

The CDR3 sequence is CASSQDFRQGGSNQPQHF. DNA for the CDR3: TGTGCCAGCAGCCAAGACTTCCGACAGGGCGGTAGCAATCAGCCCCAGCATTTT. V usage is TRBV3-1 and J usage is TRBJ1-5; the match to TRBD1 covers 7 bases. CDR3 length equals 18 residues. Trimming took 0 bases from V and 0 from J; bases not matched to a gene: 8. Per the germline V gene, CDR1 is LGHDT and CDR2 is YNNKEL (reference sequence).

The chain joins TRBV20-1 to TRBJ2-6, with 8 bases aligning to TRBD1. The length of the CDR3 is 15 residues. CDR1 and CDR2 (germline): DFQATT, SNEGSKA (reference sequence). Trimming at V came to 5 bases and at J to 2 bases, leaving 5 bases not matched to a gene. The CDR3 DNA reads TGCAGTGCTCCGAAACAGGGGGCTGGGGCCAACGTCCTGACTTTC. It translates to CSAPKQGAGANVLTF.

CDR3 residues: CSVEEHFPPYGYTF. In DNA form, the CDR3 reads TGCAGCGTTGAAGAGCACTTTCCCCCCTATGGCTACACCTTC. The V and J genes are TRBV29-1 and TRBJ1-2; D call uncertain. The germline V gene encodes CDR1 SQVTM and CDR2 ANQGSEA. V was pared by 0 bases and J by 4 bases, with 12 bases between. The CDR3 sequence is 14 residues long.

The CDR3 sequence is CASSSRVDTGELFF. CDR3 nucleotides: TGTGCCAGCAGTTCCAGGGTTGACACCGGGGAGCTGTTTTTT. The chain is built from TRBV12-3 or TRBV12-4 and TRBJ2-2; tentatively, D is TRBD1 (5 bases). Deletions cut 4 bases from V and 3 bases from J, with 9 bases between. CDR3 size: 14 residues.

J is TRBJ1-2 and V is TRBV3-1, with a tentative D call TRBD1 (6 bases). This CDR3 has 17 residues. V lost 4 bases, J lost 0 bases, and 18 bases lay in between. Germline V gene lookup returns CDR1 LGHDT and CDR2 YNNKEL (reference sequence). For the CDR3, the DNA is TGTGCCAGCAGCCCAACCTATTCGAGACAGGCTAACTATGGCTACACCTTC. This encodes CASSPTYSRQANYGYTF. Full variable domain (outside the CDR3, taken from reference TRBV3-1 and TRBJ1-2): DTAVSQTPKYLVTQMGNDKSIKCEQNLGHDTMYWYKQDSKKFLKIMFSYNNKELIINETVPNRFSPKSPDKAHLNLHINSLELGDSAVYFCASSPTYSRQANYGYTFGSGTRLTVV.

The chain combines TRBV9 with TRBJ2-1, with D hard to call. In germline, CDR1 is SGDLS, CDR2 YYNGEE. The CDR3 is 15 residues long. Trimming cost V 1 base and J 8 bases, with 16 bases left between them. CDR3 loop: CASSVLSGVSDEQFF. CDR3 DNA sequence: TGTGCCAGCAGCGTACTTTCTGGGGTAAGCGATGAGCAGTTCTTC.

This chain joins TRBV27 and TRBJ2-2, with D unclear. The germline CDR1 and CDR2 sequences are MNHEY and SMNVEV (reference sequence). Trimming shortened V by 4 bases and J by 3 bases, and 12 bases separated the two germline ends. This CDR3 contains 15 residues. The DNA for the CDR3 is TGTGCCAGCAGTTCGGGCACAGACGACACCGGGGAGCTGTTTTTT. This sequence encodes CASSSGTDDTGELFF.

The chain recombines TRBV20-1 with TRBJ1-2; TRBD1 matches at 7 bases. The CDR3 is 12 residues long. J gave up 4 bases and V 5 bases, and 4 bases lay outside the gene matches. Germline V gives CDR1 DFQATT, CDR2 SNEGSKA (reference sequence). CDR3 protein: CSAPTGSYGYTF. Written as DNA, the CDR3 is TGCAGTGCTCCGACAGGGTCCTATGGCTACACCTTC.

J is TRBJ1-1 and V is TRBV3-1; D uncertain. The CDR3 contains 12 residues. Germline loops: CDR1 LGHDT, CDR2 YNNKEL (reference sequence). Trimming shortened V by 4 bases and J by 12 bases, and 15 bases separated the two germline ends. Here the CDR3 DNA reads TGTGCCAGCAGCCGAGGCCCGAGTCCTTCTTTCTTT. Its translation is CASSRGPSPSFF.

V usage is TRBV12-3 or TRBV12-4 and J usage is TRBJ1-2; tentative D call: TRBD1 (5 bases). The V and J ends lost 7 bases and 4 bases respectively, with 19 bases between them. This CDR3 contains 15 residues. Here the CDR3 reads CASNFGTPESYGYTF. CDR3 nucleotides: TGTGCCAGCAACTTCGGGACTCCCGAGAGCTATGGCTACACCTTC.

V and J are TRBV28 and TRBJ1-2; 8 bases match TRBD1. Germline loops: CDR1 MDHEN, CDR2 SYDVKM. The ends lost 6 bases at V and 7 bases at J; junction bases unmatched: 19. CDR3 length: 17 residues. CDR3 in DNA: TGTGCCAGCAGCAAGATCCTGGGGCAGGGGGCCTTCGGTGGCTACACCTTC. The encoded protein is CASSKILGQGAFGGYTF.

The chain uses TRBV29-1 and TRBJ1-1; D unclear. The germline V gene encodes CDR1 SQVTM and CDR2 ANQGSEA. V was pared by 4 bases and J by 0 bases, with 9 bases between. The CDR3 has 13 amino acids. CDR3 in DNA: TGCAGCGTTGTAGGGTCCATGAACACTGAAGCTTTCTTT. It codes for CSVVGSMNTEAFF.

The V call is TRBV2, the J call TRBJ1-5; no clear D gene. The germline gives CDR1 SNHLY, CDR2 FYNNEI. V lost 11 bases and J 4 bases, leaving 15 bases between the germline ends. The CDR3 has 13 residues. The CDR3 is CAGSDLSNQPQHF. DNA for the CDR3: TGTGCCGGTTCTGACTTGTCGAATCAGCCCCAGCATTTT.

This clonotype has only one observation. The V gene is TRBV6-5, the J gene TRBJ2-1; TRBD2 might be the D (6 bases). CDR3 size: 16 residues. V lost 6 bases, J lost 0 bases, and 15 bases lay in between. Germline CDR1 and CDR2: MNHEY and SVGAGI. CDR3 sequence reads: CASRLARGLSYNEQFF. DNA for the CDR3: TGTGCCAGCAGACTCGCGCGGGGTCTCTCCTACAATGAGCAGTTCTTC.

CDR3: CASSLPSSPLHF. CDR3 bases: TGTGCCAGCAGCTTACCCAGTTCACCCCTCCACTTT. This sequence joins TRBV7-9 and TRBJ1-6; D call uncertain. The CDR3 covers 12 residues. The germline gives CDR1 SEHNR, CDR2 FQNEAQ (reference sequence). The V and J ends lost 2 bases and 9 bases respectively, with 5 bases between them.